The TCR beta chain under discussion was sequenced for a study of blood T cells in healthy people across ages (dated by TCRdb to between 2014 and 2017). Context from the whole study: Template switching captured roughly one uniquely barcoded TCR beta cDNA molecule per two T cells in model experiments. Using deep sequencing normalized with unique cDNA molecular identifiers, the study measured how TCR beta repertoire diversity changes with age. Donors were grouped into four age groups: young (average roughly 15 years), middle-aged (39), aged (62) and long-lived (roughly 80). For two donors (one aged 18 to 30 and one aged 80 or older), the study analyzed two additional independent replicas of 1 million unique cDNA reads from the same blood draw.

Findings and caveats that apply to the study as a whole: Observed TCR beta diversity correlated strongly with the percentage of naive T cells measured by flow cytometry. Compared with the aged group, the long-lived group had more naive CD4+ T cells, fewer expanded clones and increased TCR diversity, a pattern suggesting age selection. Donor CMV infection status was unknown, potentially confounding age-related changes in expanded clonotypes. Estimates of total diversity based on one million sequenced T cells were considered lower bounds and underestimates. Since profiling was done on bulk unsorted PBMCs, naive and antigen-experienced compartments could not be conclusively compared. As age increased, observed TCR beta diversity per million T cells dropped in a roughly linear way, and a significant reduction was already evident by age about 36.

The 40 or so donors, aged about 6 to 95 years, were systemically healthy Caucasian individuals from Russia. Each donor gave roughly 9.5 milliliters of peripheral blood, collected into EDTA-treated Vacutainer tubes. Ficoll-Paque density-gradient centrifugation was used to isolate PBMCs, with at least 6.5 million per sample. Total RNA, at least 5.5 micrograms per sample, was extracted from PBMCs with Trizol reagent. For every donor, an aliquot of PBMCs went through flow cytometry to measure the percentages of naive CD45RAhigh/CD27high T cells. This clonotype was seen a handful of times. The target of this receptor is not known. There are no base qualities to consult, and no much larger clone falls within one base. Libraries came from 5' RACE. TCRdb names Illumina HiSeq 2500 as the instrument used. A second 7 to 11 cycle PCR used a sample-barcoded 5' primer and a J-beta primer mix. A template-switch 5' adaptor carrying 12 random nucleotides introduced a unique molecular identifier onto each TCR beta cDNA molecule. Each sample yielded at least 2.5 million CDR3-containing paired-end reads. All of the RNA was converted into first-strand cDNA using the Mint cDNA synthesis kit, with a TRBC-specific oligonucleotide serving as the primer. After uracil-DNA glycosylase treatment, a first 18-cycle PCR used universal primers M1SS and BC2_uni_R on all cDNA. The study's own analysis went as follows. Normalization of each sample was performed by random selection of 1 million high-quality reads, each carrying a distinct molecular identifier. Reads sharing molecular identifiers were discarded rather than binned into consensus sequences. MiTCR, set to a Q25 quality threshold and the strictest error-elimination algorithm, was used for CDR3 identification, clonotype clustering and error correction. Lower-bound total TCR beta diversity was estimated with a nonparametric unseen species model using Euler transformation. The raw public data were reprocessed by TCRdb itself: fastp quality trimming at Q25, MiXCR clonotype calling, in-frame beta chains only. For every CDR3 protein sequence, its rows merge into one entry that carries the most common genes and DNA. V and J calls and clone size were set by TCRdb, not the authors. The sample table shows some 890,000 distinct CDR3 sequences, and around 29% are seen once. Approximately 10% of the sample comes from the top ten.

V loses 10 bases, J loses 6 bases, and the germline ends lie 19 bases apart. CDR1 and CDR2 (MNHNY, SVGAGI) derive from the germline V gene (reference sequence). The CDR3 covers 14 residues, taking in both the cysteine and the phenylalanine. The retained sequence is limited to the CDR3, 42 bases, with the frame set at the first base. The same data also contributed to another study, on T cells of mothers and their children. From that second study: The donors were nine systemically healthy Caucasian individuals, made up of three mothers and their six children. cDNA synthesis consumed the entire amount of extracted RNA, loaded at 1.5 ug RNA in each 15 ul reaction. In the second PCR, sample barcodes and 2-4 random nucleotides were introduced via the M1S primer. Each mother yielded over 9 million TCR beta CDR3 reads and each child some 3 million reads. Thymic selection shapes the output of TCR recombination in a similar way in related and unrelated pairs, and inherited differences have a minor effect. Normalized repertoire overlap was always found to be slightly, but never significantly, higher in related mother-child pairs than in unrelated mother-child pairs. Persistent microchimeric T cell clones were not detected, at a sensitivity of 85 to 100 clones per million clonotypes. The study used deep NGS to compare TCR beta repertoires of mothers and children, seeking features distinguishing related mother-child pairs from unrelated individuals. The mean age was roughly 36 +/- 4 years for the mothers and roughly 11 +/- 4 years for the children. After adapter ligation was performed with NEBNext reagents, the libraries were sequenced on an Illumina HiSeq 2000 with 100+100 nt paired-end reads. To avoid cross-contamination, the mother libraries and the child libraries were prepared a month apart and sequenced in separate runs. For each donor, somewhere between about 450,000 and 2,100,000 distinct TCR beta clonotypes were identified. Naive TCR beta clonotypes were estimated from low-frequency clonotypes matched to each donor's FACS-determined naive share, without sorting.

The receptor was derived from a woman aged 40 to 50 in good health. The chain is assembled from TRBV6-6 and TRBJ2-1; the D gene is perhaps TRBD2, from 6 matching bases. The source material was blood. The CDR3 sequence is CATVIGGESNEQFF. The nucleotide sequence reads as follows: TGTGCCACCGTGATTGGAGGGGAATCCAATGAGCAGTTCTTC.